The rows below give T cell receptor beta chains drawn from one sample of a study of cytomegalovirus exposure and HLA in healthy donors. Assay used: immunoSEQ multiplex PCR; TCRdb lists only in-frame clones, some missing. The sample contains some 130,000 clones, about 10% of which appear only once. Sequenced input: PBMCs. The receptors were gathered from a man in his fifties or sixties in good health and CMV-seronegative. The CDR3 runs from the conserved cysteine through the conserved F or W. The D gene is left open where the match is weak. Rows may omit the clone size; those that give it use once, few, many or a size class.

CDR3 DNA,CDR3 protein,clone size,D gene,J gene,V gene,CDR3 length
TGTGCCAGTAGTTCGGCAGCCGGAGACTATGGCTACACCTTC,CASSSAAGDYGYTF,.,.,TRBJ1-2,TRBV19,14
TGTGCCAGCAGCAGCGGGGAGACCCAGTACTTC,CASSSGETQYF,few,.,TRBJ2-5,TRBV7-9,11
TGTGCCAGCAGCGTAGAAAGCGGGGGAAACAGCCCCCAGTACTTC,CASSVESGGNSPQYF,.,TRBD2,TRBJ2-5,TRBV9,15
TGTGCCAGCAGCCCCCCGGGGGGAGAGAACACTGAAGCTTTCTTT,CASSPPGGENTEAFF,few,.,TRBJ1-1,TRBV4-2,15
TGTGCCAGCAGCTCAGGGGATGCCGGGGAGCTGTTTTTT,CASSSGDAGELFF,few,.,TRBJ2-2,TRBV11-2,13
TGCAGCGTTGGCGACAGGGGGAGTGGAAACACCATATATTTT,CSVGDRGSGNTIYF,few,TRBD1,TRBJ1-3,TRBV29-1,14
TGTGCCAGCAGCTTGCGCACAGTTTTCAATGAGCAGTTCTTC,CASSLRTVFNEQFF,few,.,TRBJ2-1,TRBV5-6,14
TGTGCCAGCAGTGAGTGCGAGACAGGGAACACTGAAGCTTTCTTT,CASSECETGNTEAFF,.,.,TRBJ1-1,TRBV6-1,15
TGTGCCAGCAGCTTAACCTCTGACAGGCTCACCGGGGAGCTGTTTTTT,CASSLTSDRLTGELFF,.,.,TRBJ2-2,TRBV7-3,16
TGTGCCAGCAGCTTAGGGCAACGAGATACGCAGTATTTT,CASSLGQRDTQYF,few,.,TRBJ2-3,TRBV11-2,13
TGTGCCCAAGAGGACAGGGGAAGGATTCATGAGCAGTTCTTC,CAQEDRGRIHEQFF,few,TRBD1,TRBJ2-1,TRBV30,14
TGTGCCAGCAGCCAAGAAGATCTGGTAGCGGGGGCCACAGATACGCAGTATTTT,CASSQEDLVAGATDTQYF,.,TRBD2,TRBJ2-3,TRBV4-2,18
TGTGCCTGGACACGACAGGGCCTCGACGAGCAGTACTTC,CAWTRQGLDEQYF,few,TRBD1,TRBJ2-7,TRBV30,13
TGTGCCAGCAGCAACGGTGGGAGTTTGTCGAATGAGCAGTTCTTC,CASSNGGSLSNEQFF,.,.,TRBJ2-1,TRBV5-4,15
TGTGCCAGCAGTTCCCCCGTGGGGGGGGACACTGAAGCTTTCTTT,CASSSPVGGDTEAFF,.,.,TRBJ1-1,TRBV6-5,15
TGTGCCAGCAGCTTGGGAGGAGACGAGCAGTACTTC,CASSLGGDEQYF,few,.,TRBJ2-7,TRBV5-5,12
TGTGCCAGCAGCTCCTCGACTAGACATTCCTACGAGCAGTACTTC,CASSSSTRHSYEQYF,once,.,TRBJ2-7,TRBV11-2,15
TGTGCCAGCAGCTTAGCCGCTAGCGGGAGGTTATCCTACGAGCAGTACTTC,CASSLAASGRLSYEQYF,.,TRBD2,TRBJ2-7,TRBV7-2,17